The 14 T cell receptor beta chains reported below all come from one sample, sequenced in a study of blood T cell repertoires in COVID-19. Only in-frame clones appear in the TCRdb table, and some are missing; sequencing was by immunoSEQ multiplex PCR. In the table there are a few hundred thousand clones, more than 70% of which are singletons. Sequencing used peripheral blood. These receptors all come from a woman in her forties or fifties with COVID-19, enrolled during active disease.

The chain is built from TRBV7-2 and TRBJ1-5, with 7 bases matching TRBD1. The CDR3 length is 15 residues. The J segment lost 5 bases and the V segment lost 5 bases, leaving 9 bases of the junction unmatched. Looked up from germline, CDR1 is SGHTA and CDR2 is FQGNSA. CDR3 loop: CASSRGGQQHQPQHF. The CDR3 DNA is TGTGCCAGCAGCCGGGGGGGACAGCAGCATCAGCCCCAGCATTTT.

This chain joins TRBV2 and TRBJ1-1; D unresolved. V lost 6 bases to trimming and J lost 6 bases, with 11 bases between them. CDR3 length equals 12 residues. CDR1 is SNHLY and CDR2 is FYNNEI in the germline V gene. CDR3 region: CASSVYRAEAFF. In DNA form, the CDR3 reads TGTGCCAGCAGCGTATACAGAGCTGAAGCTTTCTTT. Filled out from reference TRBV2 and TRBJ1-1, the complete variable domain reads EPEVTQTPSHQVTQMGQEVILRCVPISNHLYFYWYRQILGQKVEFLVSFYNNEISEKSEIFDDQFSVERPDGSNFTLKIRSTKLEDSAMYFCASSVYRAEAFFGQGTRLTVV.

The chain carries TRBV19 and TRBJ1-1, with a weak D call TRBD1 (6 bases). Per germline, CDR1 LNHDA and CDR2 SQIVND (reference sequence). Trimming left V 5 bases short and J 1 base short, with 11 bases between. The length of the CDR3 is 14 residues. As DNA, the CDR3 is TGTGCCAGTAGTCCAGGGGCGGGGAACACTGAAGCTTTCTTT. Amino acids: CASSPGAGNTEAFF.

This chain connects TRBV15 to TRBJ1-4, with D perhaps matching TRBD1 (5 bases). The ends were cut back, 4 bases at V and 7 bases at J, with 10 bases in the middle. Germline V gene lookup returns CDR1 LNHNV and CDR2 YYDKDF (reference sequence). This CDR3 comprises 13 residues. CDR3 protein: CATSTYGGEKLFF. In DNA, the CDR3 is TGTGCCACCAGCACCTACGGGGGTGAAAAACTGTTTTTT.

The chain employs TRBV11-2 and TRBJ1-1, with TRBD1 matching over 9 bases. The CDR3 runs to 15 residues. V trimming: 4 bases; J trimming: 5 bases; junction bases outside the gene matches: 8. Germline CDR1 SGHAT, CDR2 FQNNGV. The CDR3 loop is CASSSDRGGSTEAFF. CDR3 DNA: TGTGCCAGCAGCTCGGACAGGGGTGGAAGTACTGAAGCTTTCTTT.

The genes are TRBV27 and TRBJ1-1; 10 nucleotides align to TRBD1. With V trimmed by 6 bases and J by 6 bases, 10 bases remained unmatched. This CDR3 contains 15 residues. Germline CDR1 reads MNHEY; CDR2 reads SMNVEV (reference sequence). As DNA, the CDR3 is TGTGCCAGCAGAAATAGGGACAGGGGTAGCCCTGAAGCTTTCTTT. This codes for CASRNRDRGSPEAFF.

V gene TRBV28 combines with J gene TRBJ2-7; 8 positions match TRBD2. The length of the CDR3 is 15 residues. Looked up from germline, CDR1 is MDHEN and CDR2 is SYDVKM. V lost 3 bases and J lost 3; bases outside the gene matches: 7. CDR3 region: CASSFGSGGGYEQYF. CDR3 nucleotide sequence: TGTGCCAGCAGTTTCGGGAGCGGGGGTGGCTACGAGCAGTACTTC.

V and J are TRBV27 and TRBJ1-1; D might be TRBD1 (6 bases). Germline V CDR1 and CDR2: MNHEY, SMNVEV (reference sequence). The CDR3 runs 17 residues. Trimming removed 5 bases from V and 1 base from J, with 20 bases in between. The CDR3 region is CASSNPPSRQANTEAFF. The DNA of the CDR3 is TGTGCCAGCAGTAACCCCCCTTCGCGACAGGCGAACACTGAAGCTTTCTTT.

The CDR3 nucleotides are TGTGCCACCGAGGGACAGGGGGGCACAGATACGCAGTATTTT. Protein product: CATEGQGGTDTQYF. The rearrangement links TRBV24-1 to TRBJ2-3, with 11 bases identical to TRBD1. The germline V gene has CDR1 KGHDR and CDR2 SFDVKD. The CDR3 sequence is 14 residues long. The V segment lost 9 bases and the J segment 1 base; nucleotides outside the gene matches: 2.

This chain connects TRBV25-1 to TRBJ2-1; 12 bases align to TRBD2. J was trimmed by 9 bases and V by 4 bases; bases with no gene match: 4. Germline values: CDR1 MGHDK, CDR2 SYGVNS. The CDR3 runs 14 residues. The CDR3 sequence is CASSGTSGVGEQFF. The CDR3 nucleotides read TGTGCCAGCAGTGGGACTAGCGGGGTGGGTGAGCAGTTCTTC.

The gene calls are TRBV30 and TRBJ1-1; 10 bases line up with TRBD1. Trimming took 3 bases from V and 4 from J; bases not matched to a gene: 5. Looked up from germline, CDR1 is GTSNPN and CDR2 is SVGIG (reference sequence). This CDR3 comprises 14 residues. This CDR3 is CAWSRQGAGTEAFF. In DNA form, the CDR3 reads TGTGCCTGGAGCAGACAGGGGGCTGGCACTGAAGCTTTCTTT.

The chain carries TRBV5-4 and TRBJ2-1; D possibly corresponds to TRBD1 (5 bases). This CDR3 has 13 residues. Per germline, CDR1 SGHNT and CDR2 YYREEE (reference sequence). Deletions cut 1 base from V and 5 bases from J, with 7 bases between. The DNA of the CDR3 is TGTGCCAGCAGCTTGAGCAGGGACAATGAGCAGTTCTTC. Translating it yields CASSLSRDNEQFF.

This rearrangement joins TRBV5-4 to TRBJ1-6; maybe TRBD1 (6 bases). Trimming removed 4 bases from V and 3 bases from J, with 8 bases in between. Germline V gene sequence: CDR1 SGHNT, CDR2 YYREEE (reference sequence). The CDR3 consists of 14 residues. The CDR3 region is CASSLDSYNSPLHF. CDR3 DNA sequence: TGTGCCAGCAGCCTGGACAGCTATAATTCACCCCTCCACTTT.

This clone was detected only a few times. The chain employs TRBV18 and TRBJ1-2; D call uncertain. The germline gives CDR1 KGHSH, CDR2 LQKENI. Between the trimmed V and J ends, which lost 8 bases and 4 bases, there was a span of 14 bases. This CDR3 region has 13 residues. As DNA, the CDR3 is TGTGCCAGCCTGACACCTCAGGCCTATGGCTACACCTTC. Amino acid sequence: CASLTPQAYGYTF.